These 2 T cell receptor beta chains were all obtained from the same sample, sequenced in a study of cytomegalovirus exposure and HLA in healthy donors. Measured with immunoSEQ multiplex PCR; TCRdb has only the in-frame clones, and not every one. The table includes tens of thousands of clones, roughly 92% detected once. Material: PBMCs. The receptors originated from a woman in her twenties or thirties in good health and CMV-seropositive.

A single count supports this clone. This chain joins TRBV30 and TRBJ1-5; 7 bases fit TRBD1. Germline CDR1 and CDR2: GTSNPN and SVGIG (reference sequence). The length of the CDR3 is 12 residues. V shed 7 bases and J 9 bases; nucleotides not matched to a gene: 9. The CDR3 nucleotides read TGTGCCTACGACAGGGACCGGTCGCCCCAGCATTTT. Translating gives CAYDRDRSPQHF.

The genes are TRBV19 and TRBJ1-1; perhaps TRBD1 as D (6 bases). Germline V gene lookup returns CDR1 LNHDA and CDR2 SQIVND (reference sequence). Trimming removed 7 bases from V and 10 bases from J, with 13 bases in between. This CDR3 contains 11 residues. The CDR3: CASTNRAAAFF. DNA for the CDR3: TGTGCCAGTACCAACAGGGCTGCAGCTTTCTTT.